This T cell receptor (beta chain) was identified in a study of cytomegalovirus exposure and HLA in healthy donors. PCR was performed using 60 Vbeta and 13 Jbeta primers. The assay was immunoSEQ multiplex PCR, and TCRdb's table has in-frame clones only and misses some. The table has around 100,000 clones, approximately 85% seen once. This clone was seen only a few times. The receptor comes from a man in his forties in good health and CMV-seropositive. Sequenced input: PBMCs.

The CDR3 here is CAILTGPSTDTQYF. In nucleotides, the CDR3 is TGTGCCATCTTGACAGGCCCCAGCACAGATACGCAGTATTTT. This sequence joins TRBV6-1 and TRBJ2-3; D may be TRBD1 (6 bases). The germline gives CDR1 MNHNS, CDR2 SASEGT. Trimming stripped 10 bases from V and 0 bases from J, with 14 bases between. The CDR3 totals 14 residues.